Listed below are T cell receptor beta chains from one sample, sequenced in a study of cytomegalovirus exposure and HLA in healthy donors. Sequencing was performed with immunoSEQ multiplex PCR; in TCRdb, only in-frame clones are kept and a portion is missing. Of some 76,000 clones in the sample, approximately 90% are singletons; the top ten hold 1.5% to 2%. The sample comprised PBMCs. The receptor source for this set is a woman younger than 45 in good health and CMV-seronegative. CDR3s include the opening cysteine and the closing phenylalanine or tryptophan. D genes are given only for firm matches. Size is stated for part of the rows, as once, few or many counts, or as a class when the clone is expanded.

v_gene	d_gene	abundance	j_gene	CDR3nt	CDR3aa
TRBV29-1	.	.	TRBJ1-2	TGCAGCGTTGAAGATTGGGCAGGGCCTACCTATGGCTACACCTTC	CSVEDWAGPTYGYTF
TRBV4-3	TRBD1	few	TRBJ1-1	TGCGCCAGCAGCCTACAGGGGATGACGGACACTGAAGCTTTCTTT	CASSLQGMTDTEAFF
TRBV5-1	.	.	TRBJ2-3	TGCGCCAGCAGCTTTAGTAGCGAGACAGATACGCAGTATTTT	CASSFSSETDTQYF
TRBV9	TRBD2	.	TRBJ2-3	TGTGCCAGCAGCGTAAGCGGGAGGAGTGAAGATACGCAGTATTTT	CASSVSGRSEDTQYF
TRBV7-9	.	.	TRBJ1-1	TGTGCCAGCAGTTTGGGTAGCGCGCGGAACACTGAAGCTTTCTTT	CASSLGSARNTEAFF
TRBV19	.	few	TRBJ2-1	TGTGCCAGTAGCTACGATAGCGTCGCGAGCTCCTACAATGAGCAGTTCTTC	CASSYDSVASSYNEQFF
TRBV6-6	.	.	TRBJ1-2	TGTGCCAGCAGTTACTCGTCGGCGGACTATGGCTACCCCTTC	CASSYSSADYGYPF
TRBV6-1	TRBD1	.	TRBJ1-5	TGTGCCAGCAGAGAAACAGGGGACAATCAGCCCCAGCATTTT	CASRETGDNQPQHF
TRBV11-1	TRBD1	.	TRBJ1-2	TGTGCCAGCAGCTCGAACTCCCGGGACAGGGGAGATGGCTACACCTTC	CASSSNSRDRGDGYTF
TRBV5-4	TRBD2	.	TRBJ2-3	TGTGCCAGCAGCAGGGGACTAGCGGGAGAAGGCACAGATACGCAGTATTTT	CASSRGLAGEGTDTQYF
TRBV25-1	.	.	TRBJ1-1	TGTGCCAGCAGTGACCGGGGCAGGGGCTCCACTGAAGCTTTCTTT	CASSDRGRGSTEAFF
TRBV5-6	.	.	TRBJ2-7	TGTGCCAGCAGCTTACTCAATTACGAGCAGTACTTC	CASSLLNYEQYF
TRBV7-2	.	.	TRBJ1-3	TGTGCCAGCAGCACTCCGCAAGGAAACACCATATATTTT	CASSTPQGNTIYF
TRBV29-1	TRBD1	once	TRBJ1-2	TGCAGCGTTGAAGAACTCGAGGGGGCGGATGGCTACACCTTC	CSVEELEGADGYTF
TRBV2	TRBD1	.	TRBJ2-7	TGTGCCAGCAGGCGACAGGGATCCTACGAGCAGTACTTC	CASRRQGSYEQYF
TRBV11-3	.	.	TRBJ1-2	TGTGCCAGCAGCCCGACCGGGACAAGCTATGGCTACACCTTC	CASSPTGTSYGYTF
TRBV11-2	TRBD1	.	TRBJ2-2	TGTGCCAGCAGCTTTGTGGGGACAGGAGGCACCGGGGAGCTGTTTTTT	CASSFVGTGGTGELFF
TRBV5-1	TRBD2	.	TRBJ2-2	TGCGCCAGCAGCTTAGAGAGCGGGAGGAACACCGGGGAGCTGTTTTTT	CASSLESGRNTGELFF
TRBV27	TRBD2	once	TRBJ2-7	TGTGCCAGCAGTCCCCTGGCGGGAGGGCTCTACGAGCAGTACTTC	CASSPLAGGLYEQYF
TRBV18	TRBD1	.	TRBJ1-5	TGTGCCAGCTCACCGGACAGGGATCAGCCCCAGCATTTT	CASSPDRDQPQHF
TRBV29-1	TRBD2	.	TRBJ2-5	TGCAGCGTATCTCTAGCGGGAGGGCTATCAGAGACCCAGTACTTC	CSVSLAGGLSETQYF
TRBV2	TRBD1	.	TRBJ1-5	TGTGCCAGCAGAGACAGGGGGGATCAGCCCCAGCATTTT	CASRDRGDQPQHF
TRBV11-2	TRBD1	once	TRBJ2-3	TGTGCCAGCAGCTTACCAGGGGGAGATACGCAGTATTTT	CASSLPGGDTQYF
TRBV6-1	TRBD1	.	TRBJ2-3	TGTGCCAGCCGGGACAGGGCCCCAGATACGCAGTATTTT	CASRDRAPDTQYF
TRBV12-5	.	.	TRBJ1-2	TGTGCTAGTGGTTTGGACAAGCGAGGCTACACCTTC	CASGLDKRGYTF
TRBV11-3	TRBD1	.	TRBJ2-7	TGTGCCAGCAGTGACAGGGGGCTCTACGAGCAGTACTTC	CASSDRGLYEQYF
TRBV9	TRBD1	.	TRBJ1-6	TGTGCCAGCAGCCGACAGACAGGGGAAAATTCACCCCTCCACTTT	CASSRQTGENSPLHF
TRBV27	.	.	TRBJ2-2	TGTGCCAGCAGTTTCTATCCCTACCCAGGGTACTGGAACACCGGGGAGCTGTTTTTT	CASSFYPYPGYWNTGELFF
TRBV29-1	TRBD1	.	TRBJ2-7	TGCAGCGTTATGTTGGGGGACAGGGGCTCCTACGAGCAGTACTTC	CSVMLGDRGSYEQYF
TRBV29-1	TRBD2	.	TRBJ2-7	TGCAGCGTTGATATAGCGGGAGGAATAGGCGAGCAGTACTTC	CSVDIAGGIGEQYF